This T cell receptor (beta chain) is from a study of T cell responses to AZD1222 COVID-19 vaccine. Points from the study as a whole: Spike-specific TCR breadth and depth went up after people got two AZD1222 doses.

Germline-derived CDR1 and CDR2 are MNHEY and SMNVEV (reference sequence). The CDR3 totals 15 residues. Trimming stripped 0 bases from V and 7 bases from J, with 15 bases between. The repertoire was sequenced with immunoSEQ multiplex PCR; TCRdb's copy has only in-frame clones and lacks some. The table has about 130,000 clones, about 93% seen once. In regard to this clone: As yet, its antigen is unknown.

The source of this sequence is an adult in good health. The input for sequencing was peripheral blood, taken on day 0 of AZD1222 vaccination. This sequence joins TRBV27 and TRBJ1-2; D is possibly TRBD1 (5 bases). CDR3 residues: CASSLSNRGVGGYTF. CDR3 in DNA: TGTGCCAGCAGTTTATCGAATAGAGGGGTCGGTGGCTACACCTTC.